These 17 T cell receptor beta chains were all obtained from the same sample, sequenced in a study of cytomegalovirus exposure and HLA in healthy donors. Vbeta (60) and Jbeta (13) primers were used in the PCR. Libraries were prepared by immunoSEQ multiplex PCR; TCRdb keeps only in-frame clonotypes and omits some of them. The table shows about 130,000 clones, with around 73% occurring only once. The sample taken for sequencing was PBMCs. The source of these receptors is a female donor in good health and CMV-seronegative.

This chain connects TRBV28 to TRBJ2-3; 7 bases match TRBD2. V lost 9 bases, J lost 0 bases, and 12 bases stayed unmatched. In germline, CDR1 is MDHEN, CDR2 SYDVKM. The CDR3 has 16 amino acids. This CDR3 is CASSAPGGTSTDTQYF. The DNA of the CDR3 is TGTGCCAGTTCAGCCCCGGGAGGTACTAGCACAGATACGCAGTATTTT.

The V and J genes are TRBV7-8 and TRBJ2-6, with D possibly being TRBD1 (10 bases). Trimming removed 7 bases from V and 0 bases from J, with 22 bases in between. The germline V gene encodes CDR1 SGHVS and CDR2 FQNEAQ. The CDR3 length is 19 residues. The CDR3 nucleotides read TGTGCCAGCATGGACAGGGGGAAGCGGGAGGACTCTGGGGCCAACGTCCTGACTTTC. As protein: CASMDRGKREDSGANVLTF.

The chain combines TRBV28 with TRBJ1-2; D not certain. CDR1 is MDHEN, CDR2 SYDVKM, per germline. The CDR3 totals 15 residues. The V gene lost 6 bases and the J gene lost 4 bases, with 18 bases spanning the gap. CDR3: CASSQNLLRGYGYTF. CDR3 bases: TGTGCCAGCAGCCAAAACCTACTGCGCGGCTATGGCTACACCTTC.

This clone was picked up a small number of times. The chain recombines TRBV11-2 with TRBJ2-7, with 7 nucleotides matching TRBD1. The CDR3 has 17 amino acids. J gave up 4 bases and V 2 bases, and 14 bases lay outside the gene matches. Germline V gene data show CDR1 as SGHAT and CDR2 as FQNNGV. The CDR3: CASSLRTLRDSKYEQYF. In nucleotides, the CDR3 is TGTGCCAGCAGCTTACGTACCCTCCGGGACAGTAAATACGAGCAGTACTTC.

This clone was seen more than once but under ten times. The V gene is TRBV19, the J gene TRBJ2-3; weak D call: TRBD2 (6 bases). The V end lost 10 bases, the J end lost 2 bases, and 31 bases lay between the germline ends. The CDR3 extends over 19 amino acids. Germline values: CDR1 LNHDA, CDR2 SQIVND (reference sequence). The CDR3 protein is CATHGGTGPATTFTDTQYF. The CDR3 DNA reads TGTGCCACCCACGGGGGTACAGGTCCCGCTACAACTTTCACAGATACGCAGTATTTT.

This sequence joins TRBV9 and TRBJ2-3, with 10 bases lining up with TRBD2. Germline CDR1 SGDLS, CDR2 YYNGEE. With 2 bases clipped from V and 3 bases from J, the junction kept 12 bases outside the gene matches. CDR3 size: 18 residues. The CDR3 region is CASSVGLAVTAGTDTQYF. The DNA of the CDR3 is TGTGCCAGCAGCGTCGGACTAGCGGTAACCGCGGGTACAGATACGCAGTATTTT.

This chain uses TRBV29-1 with TRBJ2-7; TRBD1 agrees at 10 bases. Germline V gives CDR1 SQVTM, CDR2 ANQGSEA. The CDR3 spans 13 residues. V lost 3 bases and J lost 7; bases outside the gene matches: 6. Here the CDR3 DNA reads TGCAGCGTTGAGGACAGGGGGGTGTATGAGCAGTACTTC. Translated: CSVEDRGVYEQYF.

The gene calls are TRBV19 and TRBJ1-5, with a tentative D call TRBD1 (5 bases). This CDR3 spans 14 amino acids. The germline V gene has CDR1 LNHDA and CDR2 SQIVND (reference sequence). Trimming cost V 4 bases and J 7 bases, with 14 bases left between them. Here the CDR3 reads CASSNFGEGQPQHF. The CDR3, as DNA: TGTGCCAGTAGTAATTTCGGGGAGGGGCAGCCCCAGCATTTT.

As concerns this clone: One end of the junction fails to match germline, which may point to a read error. This chain connects TRBV15 to TRBJ1-1; TRBD1 might be the D (5 bases). CDR1 and CDR2 (germline): LNHNV, YYDKDF (reference sequence). This CDR3 is 11 amino acids long. CDR3 loop: CATGPRQPRVF. CDR3 bases: TGTGCCACCGGACCCCGACAGCCGCGAGTCTTT. Combining the CDR3 with reference TRBV15 and TRBJ1-1 gives the whole variable domain DAMVIQNPRYQVTQFGKPVTLSCSQTLNHNVMYWYQQKSSQAPKLLFHYYDKDFNNEADTPDNFQSRRPNTSFCFLDIRSPGLGDTAMYLCATGPRQPRVFGQGTRLTVV.

This chain links TRBV5-6 with TRBJ1-1, with TRBD1 as a possible D gene (6 bases). Trimming removed 0 bases from V and 3 bases from J, with 15 bases in between. The CDR3 has 16 residues. Germline lookup yields CDR1 SGHDT and CDR2 YYEEEE. CDR3: CASSLGWGRRDTEAFF. As DNA, the CDR3 is TGTGCCAGCAGCTTGGGGTGGGGGCGCCGGGACACTGAAGCTTTCTTT.

This clone was picked up one time. This sequence joins TRBV7-2 and TRBJ2-7; no clear D. Germline lookup yields CDR1 SGHTA and CDR2 FQGNSA. This CDR3 spans 13 amino acids. Trimming removed 0 bases at V and 6 bases at J, with 9 bases between. The CDR3 spells CASSLAVPVEQYF. CDR3 nucleotides: TGTGCCAGCAGCTTAGCGGTCCCAGTCGAGCAGTACTTC.

The CDR3 is CASSSGQYYGYTF. The CDR3 DNA sequence: TGTGCCAGCAGTTCAGGACAGTACTATGGCTACACCTTC. The V gene is TRBV27, the J gene TRBJ1-2, with D possibly TRBD1 on 6 matching bases. The germline V and J ends were trimmed by 4 bases and 3 bases, with 9 bases remaining between them. The CDR3 length is 13 residues. Looked up from germline, CDR1 is MNHEY and CDR2 is SMNVEV (reference sequence).

This clone appeared once. V gene TRBV5-4 combines with J gene TRBJ1-2; D not certain. The CDR3 runs 15 residues. V gave up 0 bases and J gave up 0 bases, with 9 bases separating them. The germline V gene has CDR1 SGHNT and CDR2 YYREEE (reference sequence). The chain's CDR3 is CASSLGGTANYGYTF. CDR3 DNA: TGTGCCAGCAGCTTGGGTGGTACAGCTAACTATGGCTACACCTTC.

The chain couples TRBV7-2 to TRBJ2-5; D ambiguous. Judging by the DNA end, TRBJ2-7 fits better; the J call may be wrong. This CDR3 is built from 14 residues. In germline, CDR1 is SGHTA, CDR2 FQGNSA. CDR3 in amino acids: CASSLYRSSYEQYF. CDR3 nucleotides: TGTGCCAGCAGCTTATACCGGTCCTCCTACGAGCAGTACTTC.

The chain couples TRBV5-1 to TRBJ2-3; 9 nucleotides agree with TRBD2. The trim removed 4 bases at V and 1 base at J, leaving 4 bases unmatched. The CDR3 sequence is 15 residues long. From germline, CDR1 is SGHRS and CDR2 YFSETQ. CDR3: CASSTSGSRTDTQYF. The CDR3 region has the DNA TGCGCCAGCAGCACTAGCGGGTCCCGCACAGATACGCAGTATTTT.

About this clone itself: Within the sample, other DNA sequences also encode this same CDR3. This rearrangement joins TRBV5-6 to TRBJ1-2; D not certain. This CDR3 is built from 13 residues. V was pared by 0 bases and J by 6 bases, with 9 bases between. Germline CDR1 is SGHDT and CDR2 is YYEEEE. CDR3 nucleotide sequence: TGTGCCAGCAGCTTGGGGCCCCCCGATGGCTACACCTTC. As protein: CASSLGPPDGYTF.

The rearrangement links TRBV11-2 to TRBJ2-5; TRBD1 aligns across 7 bases. There are 16 residues in the CDR3. V dropped 1 base and J dropped 2; count of bases not matched to a gene: 7. The V gene's germline CDR1 is SGHAT and CDR2 FQNNGV. The CDR3 nucleotides read TGTGCCAGCAGCTTAGCCTACGTGACAGGGCAAGAGACCCAGTACTTC. Its translation is CASSLAYVTGQETQYF.